The rows below give T cell receptor beta chains drawn from one sample of a study of molecular identifiers for immune sequencing clone quantification. MiXCR, run by TCRdb on the PCR reads, gives a single entry per CDR3 protein. The sample has some 650,000 distinct CDR3 sequences; just under 20% are singletons. The sequenced sample consisted of naive CD8+ T cells from blood, with Jurkat cell RNA spiked in. These receptors were collected from a human donor in good health. Some libraries in this study had Jurkat cell RNA spiked in. CDR3s include the opening cysteine and the closing phenylalanine or tryptophan. Each record gives: J gene, clone size, D gene, V gene, CDR3 DNA, CDR3 protein. D genes are given only for firm matches. Some rows have no size entry. The others give once, few or many, or a class for an expanded clone.

>TRBJ2-7|-|TRBD2|TRBV11-2
TGTGCCAGCAAACTGACTAGCGGGAGCTACGAGCAGTACTTC
CASKLTSGSYEQYF
>TRBJ2-2|-|TRBD1|TRBV12-3/TRBV12-4
TGTGCCAGCAGTCCCGAACAGGGGGCCCCCGGGGAGCTGTTTTTT
CASSPEQGAPGELFF
>TRBJ2-7|-|-|TRBV7-7
TGTGCCAGCAGTGGAGGTGCGGGCTACGAGCAGTACTTC
CASSGGAGYEQYF
>TRBJ1-2|many|TRBD1|TRBV4-2
TGTGCCAGCAGCCAAGTTCCGGGACAGGGGATGCATGGCTACACCTTC
CASSQVPGQGMHGYTF
>TRBJ1-3|many|-|TRBV4-3
TGCGCCAGCAGCCAAGATTCGGAAAACACCATATATTTT
CASSQDSENTIYF
>TRBJ1-1|many|-|TRBV30
TGTGCCTGGAGTGTATTGGGACAGAACACTGAAGCTTTCTTT
CAWSVLGQNTEAFF
>TRBJ2-3|many|-|TRBV4-3
TGCGCCAGCAGCCAAGATTGGGGAGGGGACAGGAGCACAGATACGCAGTATTTT
CASSQDWGGDRSTDTQYF
>TRBJ2-7|many|-|TRBV5-1
TGCGCCAGCAGCCTGACGTTGGGTACGTACGAGCAGTACTTC
CASSLTLGTYEQYF
>TRBJ2-7|-|-|TRBV9
TGTGCCAGCAGCGTAGGGACCAACTACGAGCAGTACTTC
CASSVGTNYEQYF
>TRBJ1-6|few|-|TRBV4-3
TGCGCCAGCAGCCAGGCCGGGAGTGCCTCCTATAATTCACCCCTCCACTTT
CASSQAGSASYNSPLHF
>TRBJ2-1|many|-|TRBV7-9
TGTGCCAGCAGCTTCGTCCGGACCTACAATGAGCAGTTCTTC
CASSFVRTYNEQFF
>TRBJ1-2|few|-|TRBV7-9
TGTGCCAGCAGTCCCGGACTCTCTAACTATGGCTACACCTTC
CASSPGLSNYGYTF
>TRBJ1-6|many|-|TRBV28
TGTGCCAGCACCCCAGGGGCGGGGACACGGCAGTATAATTCACCCCTCCACTTT
CASTPGAGTRQYNSPLHF
>TRBJ1-1|many|-|TRBV6-5
TGTGCCAGCAGTTTTGTGGGGGGGACTGAAGCTTTCTTT
CASSFVGGTEAFF
>TRBJ1-4|many|-|TRBV27
TGTGCCAGCAGTCAACTCCATCTTGTGAATGAAAAACTGTTTTTT
CASSQLHLVNEKLFF
>TRBJ1-5|-|-|TRBV15
TGTGCCACCTGCAGAGATCGTGGGAAGGGGCAGCCCCAGCATTTT
CATCRDRGKGQPQHF
>TRBJ1-1|-|-|TRBV7-2
TGTGCCAGCAGCATTGGGACCGTCACTGAAGCTTTCTTT
CASSIGTVTEAFF
>TRBJ2-1|many|TRBD1|TRBV5-4
TGTGCCAGCATCTCGGACAGGGGGATATCCAGGAATGAGCAGTTCTTC
CASISDRGISRNEQFF
>TRBJ1-3|-|-|TRBV27
TGTGCCAGCGTATGGGGAAACACCATATATTTT
CASVWGNTIYF
>TRBJ2-7|few|-|TRBV19
TGTGCCAGTAGTATAGATCGTTCAGGCTTCCCCTACGAGCAGTACTTC
CASSIDRSGFPYEQYF
>TRBJ2-7|many|-|TRBV28
TGTGCCAGCAGTTTTGGGGGGTCCAACGAGCAGTACTTC
CASSFGGSNEQYF
>TRBJ2-1|-|-|TRBV2
TGTGCCAGTGCGGTCGGGGGCGGTGGATACAATGAGCAGTTCTTC
CASAVGGGGYNEQFF
>TRBJ1-2|many|TRBD1|TRBV13
TGTGCCAGCAGCTTAGGCCGGGACAGAGCTTATGGCTACACCTTC
CASSLGRDRAYGYTF
>TRBJ2-2|few|-|TRBV24-1
TGTGCCACCAGTGTTCGATCCGGGGAGCTGTTTTTT
CATSVRSGELFF
>TRBJ2-6|few|-|TRBV12-3/TRBV12-4
TGTGCCAGCAGTCCCCGCAGGGTAGTACTCTCTGGGGCCAACGTCCTGACTTTC
CASSPRRVVLSGANVLTF
>TRBJ1-1|many|TRBD1|TRBV20-1
TGCAGTGCTAGAGCAGGACAGGGACCTGAAGCTTTCTTT
CSARAGQGPEAFF
>TRBJ1-2|few|-|TRBV3-1
TGTGCCAGCAGTCCTCGAGAGGGCTTTAACTATGGCTACACCTTC
CASSPREGFNYGYTF
>TRBJ2-5|few|TRBD2|TRBV2
TGTGCCAGCAGTGAAAGCGGACTAGCGGCTCCGGGGACCCAGTACTTC
CASSESGLAAPGTQYF
>TRBJ2-7|many|TRBD2|TRBV7-9
TGTGCCAGCAGGGCGGGAGAGCTCCAGGAGCAGTACTTC
CASRAGELQEQYF
>TRBJ2-7|-|-|TRBV19
TGTGCCGGTAGTATAGGAGGAGGAAGGAACGAGCAGTACTTC
CAGSIGGGRNEQYF
>TRBJ2-5|-|-|TRBV28
TGTGCCAGCAGCCTCGCGGGGCAGCAAGAGACCCAGTACTTC
CASSLAGQQETQYF
>TRBJ2-1|-|TRBD1|TRBV18
TGTGTCAGCTCACCGGGACAGGGGTGGAATGAGCAGTTCTTC
CVSSPGQGWNEQFF
>TRBJ2-3|many|TRBD1|TRBV4-1
TGCGCCAGCAGCCAAGACGGTCGACAGGGGATGGGAGATACGCAGTATTTT
CASSQDGRQGMGDTQYF
>TRBJ2-2|-|TRBD2|TRBV7-9
TGTGCCAGCAGCTTAGAGGTCGGGGGGATGAAGCCCGGGGAGCTGTTTTTT
CASSLEVGGMKPGELFF
>TRBJ2-1|few|TRBD2|TRBV20-1
TGCAGTGCTAGAGATATTTGGCTAGCGGGAAGGACCTACAATGAGCAGTTCTTC
CSARDIWLAGRTYNEQFF
>TRBJ2-5|-|TRBD2|TRBV4-1
TGCGCCAGCAGCCCCAGACCACCCGAGGGACTAGCGGGGCGCGAAGAGACCCAGTACTTC
CASSPRPPEGLAGREETQYF
>TRBJ2-7|many|-|TRBV7-2
TGTGCCAGCAGCTTAGATATGGGTCCGGCCCTCTACGAGCAGTACTTC
CASSLDMGPALYEQYF